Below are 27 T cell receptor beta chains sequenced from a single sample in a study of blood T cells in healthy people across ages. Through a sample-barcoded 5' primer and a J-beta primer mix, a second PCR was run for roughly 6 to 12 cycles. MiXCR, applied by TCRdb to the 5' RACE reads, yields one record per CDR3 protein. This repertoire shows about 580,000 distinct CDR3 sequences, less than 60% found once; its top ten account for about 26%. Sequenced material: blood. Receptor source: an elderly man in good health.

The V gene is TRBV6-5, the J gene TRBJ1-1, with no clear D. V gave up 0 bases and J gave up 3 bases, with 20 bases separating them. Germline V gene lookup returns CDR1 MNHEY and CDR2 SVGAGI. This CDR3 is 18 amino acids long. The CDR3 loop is CASSYSTHSREGDTEAFF. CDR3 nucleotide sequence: TGTGCCAGCAGTTACTCGACCCATAGTCGTGAGGGCGACACTGAAGCTTTCTTT.

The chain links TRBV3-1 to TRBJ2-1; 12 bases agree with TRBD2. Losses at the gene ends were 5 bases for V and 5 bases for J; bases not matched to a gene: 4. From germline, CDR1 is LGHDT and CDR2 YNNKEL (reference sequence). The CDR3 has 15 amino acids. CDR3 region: CASSSWTSGNNEQFF. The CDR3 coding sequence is TGTGCCAGCAGCAGCTGGACTAGCGGGAACAATGAGCAGTTCTTC.

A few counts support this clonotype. This chain's CDR3 is CAAPEGKYWSSKNIQYF. As DNA, the CDR3 is TGTGCCGCCCCTGAGGGTAAATATTGGAGTTCCAAAAACATTCAGTACTTC. This chain joins TRBV24-1 and TRBJ2-4; maybe TRBD2 (5 bases). The CDR3 extends over 17 amino acids. Trimming took 12 bases from V and 2 from J, leaving 25 bases between them. In germline, CDR1 is KGHDR, CDR2 SFDVKD.

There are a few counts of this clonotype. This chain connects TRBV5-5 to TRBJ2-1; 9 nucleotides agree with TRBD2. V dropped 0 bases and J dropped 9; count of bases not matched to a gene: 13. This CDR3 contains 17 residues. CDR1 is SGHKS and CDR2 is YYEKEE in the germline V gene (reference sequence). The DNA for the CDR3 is TGTGCCAGCAGCTTGGTCCCTAGCGGGGTCCGAGGAGTTGAGCAGTTCTTC. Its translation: CASSLVPSGVRGVEQFF.

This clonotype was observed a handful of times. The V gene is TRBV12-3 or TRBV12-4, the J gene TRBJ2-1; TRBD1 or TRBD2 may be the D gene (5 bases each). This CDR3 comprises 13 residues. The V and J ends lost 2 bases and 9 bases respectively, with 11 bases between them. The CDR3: CASSLKGTGEQFF. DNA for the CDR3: TGTGCCAGCAGTTTAAAGGGGACCGGTGAGCAGTTCTTC.

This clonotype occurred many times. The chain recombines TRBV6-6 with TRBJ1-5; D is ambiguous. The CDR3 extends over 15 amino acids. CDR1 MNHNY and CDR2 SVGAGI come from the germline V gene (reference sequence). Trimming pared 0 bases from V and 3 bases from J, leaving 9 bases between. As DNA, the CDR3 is TGTGCCAGCAGTTACTCGGAAGCTTTCAATCAGCCCCAGCATTTT. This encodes CASSYSEAFNQPQHF.

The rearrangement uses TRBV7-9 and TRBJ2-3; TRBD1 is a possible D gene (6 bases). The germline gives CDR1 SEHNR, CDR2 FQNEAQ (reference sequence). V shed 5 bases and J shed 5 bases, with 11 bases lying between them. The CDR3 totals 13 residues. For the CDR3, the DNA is TGTGCCAGCAGCCCACAGGGTTTAGATACGCAGTATTTT. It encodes CASSPQGLDTQYF.

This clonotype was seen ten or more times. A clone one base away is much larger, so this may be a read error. The CDR3 reads CASSLGRAGVDEQFF. The DNA for the CDR3 is TGTGCCAGCAGCTTGGGACGAGCGGGAGTGGATGAGCAGTTCTTC. The chain joins TRBV7-9 to TRBJ2-1; 8 bases align to TRBD2. CDR1 is SEHNR, CDR2 FQNEAQ, per germline (reference sequence). CDR3 length: 15 residues. V lost 3 bases and J lost 8; bases outside the gene matches: 9.

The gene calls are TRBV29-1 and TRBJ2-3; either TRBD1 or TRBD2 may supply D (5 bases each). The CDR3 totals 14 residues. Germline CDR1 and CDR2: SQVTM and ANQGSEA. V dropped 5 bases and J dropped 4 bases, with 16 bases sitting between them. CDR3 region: CSVREGIRADTQYF. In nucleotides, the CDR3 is TGCAGCGTTCGAGAGGGGATACGGGCAGATACGCAGTATTTT.

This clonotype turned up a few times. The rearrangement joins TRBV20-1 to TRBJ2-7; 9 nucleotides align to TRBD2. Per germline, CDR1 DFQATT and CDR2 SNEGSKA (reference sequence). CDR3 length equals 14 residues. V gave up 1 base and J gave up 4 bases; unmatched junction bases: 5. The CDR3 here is CSARVGGRGYEQYF. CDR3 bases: TGCAGTGCTAGAGTCGGCGGGAGGGGTTACGAGCAGTACTTC.

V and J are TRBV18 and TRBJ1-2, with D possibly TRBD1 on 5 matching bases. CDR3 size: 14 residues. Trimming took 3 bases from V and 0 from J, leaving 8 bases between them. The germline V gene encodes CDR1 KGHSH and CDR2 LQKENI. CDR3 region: CASSPTGSNYGYTF. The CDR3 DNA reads TGTGCCAGCTCACCCACAGGCTCTAACTATGGCTACACCTTC.

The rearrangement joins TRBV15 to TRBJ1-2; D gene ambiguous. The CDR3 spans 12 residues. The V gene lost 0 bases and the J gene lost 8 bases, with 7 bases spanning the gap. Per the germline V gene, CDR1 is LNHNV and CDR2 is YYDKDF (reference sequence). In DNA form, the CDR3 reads TGTGCCACCAGCAGAGACTCCGGAGGCTACACCTTC. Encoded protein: CATSRDSGGYTF.

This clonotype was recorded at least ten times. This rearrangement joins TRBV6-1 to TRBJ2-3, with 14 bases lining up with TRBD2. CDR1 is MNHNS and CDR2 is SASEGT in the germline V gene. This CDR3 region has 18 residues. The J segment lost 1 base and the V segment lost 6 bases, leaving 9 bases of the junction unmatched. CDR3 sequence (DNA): TGTGCCAGCAGCCCGGGACTAGCGGGAGTCGGGGGCACAGATACGCAGTATTTT. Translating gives CASSPGLAGVGGTDTQYF.

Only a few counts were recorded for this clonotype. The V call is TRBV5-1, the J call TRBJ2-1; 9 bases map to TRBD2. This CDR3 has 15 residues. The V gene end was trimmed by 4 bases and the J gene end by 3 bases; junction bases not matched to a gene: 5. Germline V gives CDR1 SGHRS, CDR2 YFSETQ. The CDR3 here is CASSGASGNYNEQFF. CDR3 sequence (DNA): TGCGCCAGCAGCGGGGCTAGCGGGAACTACAATGAGCAGTTCTTC. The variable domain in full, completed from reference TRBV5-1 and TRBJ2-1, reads KAGVTQTPRYLIKTRGQQVTLSCSPISGHRSVSWYQQTPGQGLQFLFEYFSETQRNKGNFPGRFSGRQFSNSRSEMNVSTLELGDSALYLCASSGASGNYNEQFFGPGTRLTVL.

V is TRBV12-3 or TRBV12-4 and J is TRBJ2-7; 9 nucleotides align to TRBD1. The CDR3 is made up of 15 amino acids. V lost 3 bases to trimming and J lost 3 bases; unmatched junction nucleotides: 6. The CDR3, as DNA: TGTGCCAGCAGTTTTGAGGGACAGGGAAACTACGAGCAGTACTTC. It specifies CASSFEGQGNYEQYF.

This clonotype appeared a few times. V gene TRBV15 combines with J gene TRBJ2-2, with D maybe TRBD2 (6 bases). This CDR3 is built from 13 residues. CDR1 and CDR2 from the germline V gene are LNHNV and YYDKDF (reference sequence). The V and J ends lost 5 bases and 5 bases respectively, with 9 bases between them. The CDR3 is CATSRGGTGELFF. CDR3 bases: TGTGCCACCAGCCGCGGAGGGACCGGGGAGCTGTTTTTT. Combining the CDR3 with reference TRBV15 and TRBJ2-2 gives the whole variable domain DAMVIQNPRYQVTQFGKPVTLSCSQTLNHNVMYWYQQKSSQAPKLLFHYYDKDFNNEADTPDNFQSRRPNTSFCFLDIRSPGLGDTAMYLCATSRGGTGELFFGEGSRLTVL.

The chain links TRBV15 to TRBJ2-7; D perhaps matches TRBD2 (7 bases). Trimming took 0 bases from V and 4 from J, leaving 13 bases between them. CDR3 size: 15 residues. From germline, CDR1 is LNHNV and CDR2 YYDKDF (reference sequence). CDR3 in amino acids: CATSRDRGAEYEQYF. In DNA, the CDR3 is TGTGCCACCAGCAGAGATCGGGGGGCGGAATACGAGCAGTACTTC.

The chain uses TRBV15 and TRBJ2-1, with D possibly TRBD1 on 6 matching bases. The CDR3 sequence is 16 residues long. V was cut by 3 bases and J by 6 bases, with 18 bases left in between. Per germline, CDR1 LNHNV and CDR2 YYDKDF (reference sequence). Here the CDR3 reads CATSSGTPLLSNEQFF. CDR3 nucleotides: TGTGCCACCAGCAGCGGGACACCCCTACTATCCAATGAGCAGTTCTTC.

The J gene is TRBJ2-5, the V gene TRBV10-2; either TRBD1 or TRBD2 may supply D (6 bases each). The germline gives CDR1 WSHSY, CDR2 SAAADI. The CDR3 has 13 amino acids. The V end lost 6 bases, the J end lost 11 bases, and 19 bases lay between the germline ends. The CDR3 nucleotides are TGCGCCAGCAGGGCACAGGGAACGGGAGAGCAGTACTTC. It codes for CASRAQGTGEQYF.

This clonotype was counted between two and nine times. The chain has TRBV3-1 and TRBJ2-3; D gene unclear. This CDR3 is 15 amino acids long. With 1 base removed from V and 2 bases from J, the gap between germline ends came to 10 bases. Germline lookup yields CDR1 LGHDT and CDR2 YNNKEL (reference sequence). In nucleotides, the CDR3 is TGTGCCAGCAGCCAAGGCGATACAGTCACAGATACGCAGTATTTT. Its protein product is CASSQGDTVTDTQYF.

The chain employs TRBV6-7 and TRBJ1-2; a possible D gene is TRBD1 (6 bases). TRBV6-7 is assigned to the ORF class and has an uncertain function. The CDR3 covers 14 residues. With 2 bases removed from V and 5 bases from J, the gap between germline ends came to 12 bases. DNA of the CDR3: TGTGCCAGCAGTTACAATCGCCAGGGGTATGGCTACACCTTC. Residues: CASSYNRQGYGYTF.

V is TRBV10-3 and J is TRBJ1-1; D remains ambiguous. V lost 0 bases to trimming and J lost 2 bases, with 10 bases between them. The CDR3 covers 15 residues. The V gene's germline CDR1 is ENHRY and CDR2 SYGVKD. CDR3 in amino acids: CAISESLTPNTEAFF. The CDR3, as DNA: TGTGCCATCAGTGAGTCGCTGACACCCAACACTGAAGCTTTCTTT.

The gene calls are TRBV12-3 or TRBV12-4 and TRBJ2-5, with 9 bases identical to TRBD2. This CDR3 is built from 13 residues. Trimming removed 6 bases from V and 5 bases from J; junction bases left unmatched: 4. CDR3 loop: CASSPSGDETQYF. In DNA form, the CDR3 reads TGTGCCAGCAGCCCTAGCGGGGACGAGACCCAGTACTTC.

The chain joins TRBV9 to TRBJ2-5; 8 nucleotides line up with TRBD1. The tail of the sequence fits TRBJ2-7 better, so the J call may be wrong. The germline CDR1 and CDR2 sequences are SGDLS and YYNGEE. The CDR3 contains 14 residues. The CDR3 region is CASSEGRGHDEQYF. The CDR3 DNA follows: TGTGCCAGCAGCGAGGGCAGGGGGCACGACGAGCAGTACTTC.

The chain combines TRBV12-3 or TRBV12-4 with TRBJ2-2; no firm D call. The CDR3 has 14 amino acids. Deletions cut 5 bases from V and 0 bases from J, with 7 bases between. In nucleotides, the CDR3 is TGTGCCAGCAGTGGTTACTCGAACACCGGGGAGCTGTTTTTT. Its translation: CASSGYSNTGELFF.

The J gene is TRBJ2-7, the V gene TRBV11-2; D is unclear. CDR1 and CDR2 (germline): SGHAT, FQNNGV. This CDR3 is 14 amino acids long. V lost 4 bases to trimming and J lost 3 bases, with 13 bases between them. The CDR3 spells CASSSLVRNYEQYF. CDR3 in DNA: TGTGCCAGCAGCTCACTCGTTAGAAACTACGAGCAGTACTTC.

The CDR3 reads CASRSGTGFHGYTF. CDR3 nucleotides: TGTGCCAGCAGATCTGGGACAGGTTTCCATGGCTACACCTTC. The rearrangement joins TRBV7-2 to TRBJ1-2, with 8 bases that match TRBD1. Germline loops: CDR1 SGHTA, CDR2 FQGNSA. V gave up 6 bases and J gave up 6 bases; unmatched junction bases: 9. The CDR3 loop spans 14 amino acids.